These 23 T cell receptor beta chains share one sample of origin, sequenced in a study of cytomegalovirus exposure and HLA in healthy donors. The primer mix had 60 Vbeta and 13 Jbeta primers. The repertoire was sequenced with immunoSEQ multiplex PCR; TCRdb's copy has only in-frame clones and lacks some. The sample has 100,000 to 150,000 clones; over 75% are singletons. Source material: PBMCs. The source of these receptors is a middle-aged woman in good health and CMV-seropositive.

This sequence joins TRBV6-5 and TRBJ2-1; 7 bases map to TRBD2. The CDR3 sequence is 15 residues long. Trimming at V came to 4 bases and at J to 5 bases, leaving 8 bases not matched to a gene. Germline V lookup: CDR1 MNHEY, CDR2 SVGAGI. The CDR3 sequence: CASSSLGGPNNEQFF. The CDR3, as DNA: TGTGCCAGCAGTTCCCTGGGAGGGCCCAACAATGAGCAGTTCTTC.

The V call is TRBV27, the J call TRBJ2-7, with D possibly TRBD2 on 6 matching bases. This CDR3 has 11 amino acids. Trimming took off 6 bases at V and 4 bases at J, with 7 bases between the two ends. The germline gives CDR1 MNHEY, CDR2 SMNVEV (reference sequence). CDR3 sequence (DNA): TGTGCCAGCAGGGAGGGATACGAGCAGTACTTC. It specifies CASREGYEQYF.

V is TRBV15 and J is TRBJ2-7; perhaps TRBD1 as D (5 bases). The germline V and J ends were trimmed by 1 base and 4 bases, with 5 bases remaining between them. This CDR3 is 12 amino acids long. Germline CDR1 reads LNHNV; CDR2 reads YYDKDF (reference sequence). As DNA, the CDR3 is TGTGCCACCAGCAGAGCAGGGTACGAGCAGTACTTC. Translation: CATSRAGYEQYF.

The chain has TRBV6-6 and TRBJ1-5, with no clear D. The germline CDR1 and CDR2 sequences are MNHNY and SVGAGI (reference sequence). CDR3 length: 11 amino acids. V was cut by 6 bases and J by 9 bases, with 9 bases left in between. The CDR3 loop is CASSRLGPQHF. Here the CDR3 DNA reads TGTGCCAGCAGCCGCCTCGGGCCCCAGCATTTT.

The chain links TRBV5-1 to TRBJ1-2; 9 nucleotides agree with TRBD1. J was trimmed by 10 bases and V by 4 bases; bases with no gene match: 8. CDR1 and CDR2 (germline): SGHRS, YFSETQ. The CDR3 is 13 residues long. In DNA, the CDR3 is TGCGCCAGCAGCCTACAGGGGGCTCATGTCTACACCTTC. Amino acid sequence: CASSLQGAHVYTF.

The chain links TRBV19 to TRBJ2-3; D is undetermined. This CDR3 is 13 amino acids long. Germline CDR1 is LNHDA and CDR2 is SQIVND (reference sequence). V lost 4 bases to trimming and J lost 4 bases, with 9 bases between them. The DNA for the CDR3 is TGTGCCAGTAGTAATAAGAGAGCAGATACGCAGTATTTT. Protein product: CASSNKRADTQYF.

The genes are TRBV6-4 and TRBJ1-2, with TRBD1 identical over 7 bases. The trim removed 6 bases at V and 7 bases at J, leaving 11 bases unmatched. This CDR3 comprises 14 residues. Germline loops: CDR1 MRHNA, CDR2 SNTAGT. CDR3 protein: CASRNPGTVAGYTF. As DNA, the CDR3 is TGTGCCAGCAGAAACCCCGGGACAGTTGCTGGCTACACCTTC.

CDR3 nucleotide sequence: TGTGCCAGCAGTGGACAGGGGGCGAGCAATCAGCCCCAGCATTTT. It is translated as CASSGQGASNQPQHF. The V and J genes are TRBV6-1 and TRBJ1-5; TRBD1 matches 10 bases. Trimming took 4 bases from V and 1 from J; bases not matched to a gene: 1. This CDR3 has 15 amino acids. Per the germline V gene, CDR1 is MNHNS and CDR2 is SASEGT.

This chain connects TRBV29-1 to TRBJ2-1; a possible D gene is TRBD2 (6 bases). Germline V CDR1 and CDR2: SQVTM, ANQGSEA. The CDR3 extends over 13 amino acids. Trimming removed 6 bases at V and 3 bases at J, with 12 bases between. The CDR3 DNA follows: TGCAGCGTCAACCTAGCGCTCTACAATGAGCAGTTCTTC. This translates into CSVNLALYNEQFF.

V gene TRBV18 combines with J gene TRBJ1-4; TRBD1 matches at 9 bases. Losses at the gene ends were 3 bases for V and 4 bases for J; bases not matched to a gene: 3. The CDR3 contains 15 residues. The germline CDR1 and CDR2 sequences are KGHSH and LQKENI. CDR3 sequence: CASSPGQGNNEKLFF. The DNA for the CDR3 is TGTGCCAGCTCACCCGGACAGGGGAATAATGAAAAACTGTTTTTT.

V and J are TRBV29-1 and TRBJ2-1; TRBD1 might be the D (7 bases). Germline V gives CDR1 SQVTM, CDR2 ANQGSEA. The CDR3 sequence is 15 residues long. V was cut by 4 bases and J by 0 bases, with 13 bases left in between. DNA for the CDR3: TGCAGCGTTGCCCCAGGGGGAGGCTCCTACAATGAGCAGTTCTTC. It is translated as CSVAPGGGSYNEQFF.

This sequence joins TRBV6-6 and TRBJ2-7, with a tentative D call TRBD1 (6 bases). Per germline, CDR1 MNHNY and CDR2 SVGAGI (reference sequence). This CDR3 contains 13 residues. V was shortened by 7 bases and J by 1 base, with 11 bases between the two germline ends. The DNA of the CDR3 is TGTGCCAGCACCAGGGGTATTTCCTACGAGCAGTACTTC. It specifies CASTRGISYEQYF.

V and J are TRBV21-1 and TRBJ1-2. TRBV21-1 is deemed a pseudogene. There are 12 residues in the CDR3. For the CDR3, the DNA is TGTGCCAGCAGCAAAAGGAGCTATGGCTACACCTTC. Translating it yields CASSKRSYGYTF.

V usage is TRBV14 and J usage is TRBJ1-1; D is perhaps TRBD1 (5 bases). V was cut by 2 bases and J by 2 bases, with 9 bases left in between. The CDR3 has 14 residues. Germline CDR1 SGHDN, CDR2 FVKESK. CDR3 region: CASSQRGLNTEAFF. For the CDR3, the DNA is TGTGCCAGCAGCCAAAGGGGTCTTAACACTGAAGCTTTCTTT. The full variable domain, its missing parts supplied by reference TRBV14 and TRBJ1-1, is EAGVTQFPSHSVIEKGQTVTLRCDPISGHDNLYWYRRVMGKEIKFLLHFVKESKQDESGMPNNRFLAERTGGTYSTLKVQPAELEDSGVYFCASSQRGLNTEAFFGQGTRLTVV.

The V call is TRBV19, the J call TRBJ2-3, with TRBD1 as a possible D gene (6 bases). The CDR3 sequence is 15 residues long. V was trimmed by 7 bases and J by 0 bases, leaving 14 bases between them. Per the germline V gene, CDR1 is LNHDA and CDR2 is SQIVND (reference sequence). The CDR3: CASKDRRTSTDTQYF. The CDR3 nucleotides are TGTGCCAGTAAAGACAGGCGTACTAGCACAGATACGCAGTATTTT.

This chain uses TRBV19 with TRBJ2-6; D gene ambiguous. V lost 3 bases, J lost 1 base, and 4 bases lay in between. CDR1 and CDR2 (germline): LNHDA, SQIVND (reference sequence). This CDR3 region has 14 residues. Written as DNA, the CDR3 is TGTGCCAGTAGTATCCAGTCTGGGGCCAACGTCCTGACTTTC. It yields the protein CASSIQSGANVLTF. Together with reference TRBV19 and TRBJ2-6, the CDR3 gives the full variable domain: DGGITQSPKYLFRKEGQNVTLSCEQNLNHDAMYWYRQDPGQGLRLIYYSQIVNDFQKGDIAEGYSVSREKKESFPLTVTSAQKNPTAFYLCASSIQSGANVLTFGAGSRLTVL.

A few counts support this clone. V usage is TRBV5-6 and J usage is TRBJ2-3; TRBD2 aligns across 8 bases. Germline V gene data show CDR1 as SGHDT and CDR2 as YYEEEE. This CDR3 comprises 16 residues. Unmatched junction bases numbered 7, after V lost 0 bases and J lost 4 bases. The CDR3 reads CASSLGAGVSADTQYF. CDR3 DNA sequence: TGTGCCAGCAGCTTGGGAGCGGGAGTATCGGCAGATACGCAGTATTTT.

This clone came up a few times. This chain links TRBV18 with TRBJ2-2; 9 bases agree with TRBD1. The V gene end was trimmed by 5 bases and the J gene end by 6 bases; junction bases not matched to a gene: 7. This CDR3 spans 15 amino acids. Germline V gene lookup returns CDR1 KGHSH and CDR2 LQKENI. This chain's CDR3 is CASSADRGLPGELFF. The DNA of the CDR3 is TGTGCCAGCTCAGCGGACAGGGGCCTCCCCGGGGAGCTGTTTTTT.

This chain links TRBV10-3 with TRBJ1-3, with TRBD1 as a possible D gene (5 bases). Germline CDR1 ENHRY, CDR2 SYGVKD. Trimming pared 2 bases from V and 0 bases from J, leaving 11 bases between. CDR3 length equals 16 residues. The CDR3 nucleotides are TGTGCCATCAGTGAGGGGGCACAACTCTCTGGAAACACCATATATTTT. Amino acid sequence: CAISEGAQLSGNTIYF.

V usage is TRBV10-2 and J usage is TRBJ2-7; D might be TRBD2 (5 bases). With 7 bases removed from V and 2 bases from J, the gap between germline ends came to 12 bases. Germline V gene data show CDR1 as WSHSY and CDR2 as SAAADI. The CDR3 has 13 amino acids. The CDR3 region has the DNA TGCGCCAGCAAAGAGGGAGAGGCCTACGAGCAGTACTTC. Residues: CASKEGEAYEQYF.

This chain links TRBV7-8 with TRBJ2-2; TRBD2 might be the D (5 bases). The CDR3 runs 16 residues. V was cut by 5 bases and J by 5 bases, with 18 bases left in between. The germline V gene encodes CDR1 SGHVS and CDR2 FQNEAQ. The CDR3 region has the DNA TGTGCCAGCAGCGCACAAGCGGTGAAGTGGACCGGGGAGCTGTTTTTT. This codes for CASSAQAVKWTGELFF.

This clone was detected only a few times. This rearrangement joins TRBV7-9 to TRBJ1-1; 9 bases agree with TRBD1. Germline-derived CDR1 and CDR2 are SEHNR and FQNEAQ (reference sequence). The CDR3 is 15 amino acids. V lost 5 bases, J lost 5 bases, and 9 bases stayed unmatched. This chain's CDR3 is CASSPLYRGRTEAFF. In DNA, the CDR3 is TGTGCCAGCAGCCCCCTCTACAGGGGGCGTACTGAAGCTTTCTTT.

DNA of the CDR3: TGTGCCAGTAGTACCCAAGAACCGGGACTCACGCAGTATTTT. Protein product: CASSTQEPGLTQYF. The chain links TRBV19 to TRBJ2-3; D is possibly TRBD2 (6 bases). This CDR3 is 14 amino acids long. Trimming left V 4 bases short and J 9 bases short, with 17 bases between. CDR1 is LNHDA, CDR2 SQIVND, per germline (reference sequence).